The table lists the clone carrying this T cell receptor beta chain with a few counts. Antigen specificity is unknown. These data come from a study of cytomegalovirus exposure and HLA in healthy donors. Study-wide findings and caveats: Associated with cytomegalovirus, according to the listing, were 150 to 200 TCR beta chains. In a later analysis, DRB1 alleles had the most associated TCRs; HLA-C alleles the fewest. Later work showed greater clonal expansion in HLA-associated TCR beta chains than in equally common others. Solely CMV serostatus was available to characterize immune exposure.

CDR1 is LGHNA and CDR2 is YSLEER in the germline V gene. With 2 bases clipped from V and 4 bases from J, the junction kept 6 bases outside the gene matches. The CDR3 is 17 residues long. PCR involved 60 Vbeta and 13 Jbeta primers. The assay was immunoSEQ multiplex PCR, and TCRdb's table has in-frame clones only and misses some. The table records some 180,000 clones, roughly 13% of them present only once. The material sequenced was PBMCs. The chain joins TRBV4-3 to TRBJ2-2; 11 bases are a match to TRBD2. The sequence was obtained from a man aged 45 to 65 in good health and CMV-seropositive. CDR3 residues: CASSQFSGGASTGELFF. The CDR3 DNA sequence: TGCGCCAGCAGCCAATTTAGCGGGGGGGCGAGCACCGGGGAGCTGTTTTTT.